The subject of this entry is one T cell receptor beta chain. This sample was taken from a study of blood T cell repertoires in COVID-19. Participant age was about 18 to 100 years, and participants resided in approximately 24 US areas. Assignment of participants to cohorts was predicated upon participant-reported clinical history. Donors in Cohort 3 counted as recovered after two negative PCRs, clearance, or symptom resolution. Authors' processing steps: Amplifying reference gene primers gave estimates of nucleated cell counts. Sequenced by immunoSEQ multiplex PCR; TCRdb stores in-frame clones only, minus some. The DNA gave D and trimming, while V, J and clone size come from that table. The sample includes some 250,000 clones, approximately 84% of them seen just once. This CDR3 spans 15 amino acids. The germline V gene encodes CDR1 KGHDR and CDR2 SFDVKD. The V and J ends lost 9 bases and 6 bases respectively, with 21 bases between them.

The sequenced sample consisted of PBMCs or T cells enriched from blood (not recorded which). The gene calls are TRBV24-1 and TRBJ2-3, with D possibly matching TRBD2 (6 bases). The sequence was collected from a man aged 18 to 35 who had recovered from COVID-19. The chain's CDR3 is CATCAGRSGRDTQYF. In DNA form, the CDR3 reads TGTGCCACCTGCGCCGGGAGATCGGGTAGGGATACGCAGTATTTT.